This entry lists 31 T cell receptor beta chains sequenced from one sample in a study of T cells in Graves' hyperthyroidism and ophthalmopathy. Researchers took RNA transcripts and amplified the TCR beta CDR3 regions from them. In the first-round RT-PCR of the TCR CDR3, the HTBI primer set was used. TCRdb reprocessed the multiplex PCR reads with MiXCR, giving one entry per CDR3 protein. The profile shows about 300,000 distinct CDR3 sequences, around a fifth of them singletons. Sequencing input: blood. These receptors originate from a man between 45 and 60 years old with Graves' ophthalmopathy.

On this clonotype: A read error is possible here, since a much larger clone lies one base away. This chain connects TRBV12-3 or TRBV12-4 to TRBJ2-3; 11 nucleotides match TRBD1. Germline trimming cut 4 bases from V and 4 bases from J; bases unmatched to any gene: 4. CDR3 length equals 15 residues. CDR3 residues: CASSSGTGGSDTQYF. The CDR3 nucleotides read TGTGCCAGCAGTTCCGGGACAGGGGGGTCAGATACGCAGTATTTT.

This clonotype was counted between two and nine times. The chain recombines TRBV18 with TRBJ1-1, with D unresolved. V was clipped by 5 bases and J by 5 bases, with 15 bases between them. Germline V gives CDR1 KGHSH, CDR2 LQKENI. The CDR3 consists of 14 residues. The CDR3 here is CASSGPVLGTEAFF. As DNA, the CDR3 is TGTGCCAGCTCAGGGCCGGTTCTGGGTACTGAAGCTTTCTTT.

This clonotype was seen at least ten times. The chain uses TRBV20-1 and TRBJ2-1; 9 bases map to TRBD2. Germline V gene sequence: CDR1 DFQATT, CDR2 SNEGSKA (reference sequence). V trimming: 3 bases; J trimming: 2 bases; junction bases outside the gene matches: 2. The CDR3 is 14 amino acids. CDR3 amino acids: CSARGLAAYNEQFF. The CDR3 DNA follows: TGCAGTGCTAGGGGACTAGCAGCCTACAATGAGCAGTTCTTC.

The chain has TRBV6-1 and TRBJ2-3, with TRBD2 matching 10 bases. Germline assignment: CDR1 MNHNS and CDR2 SASEGT. V lost 5 bases and J lost 4; bases outside the gene matches: 12. The CDR3 loop spans 17 amino acids. The CDR3 nucleotides read TGTGCCAGCAGTCAGATCGTGGCTAGCGGGAGTGCAGATACGCAGTATTTT. This translates into CASSQIVASGSADTQYF.

This chain uses TRBV6-5 with TRBJ2-5; 8 nucleotides line up with TRBD2. The CDR3 is 15 amino acids. Unmatched junction bases numbered 4, after V lost 2 bases and J lost 2 bases. The V gene's germline CDR1 is MNHEY and CDR2 SVGAGI. The CDR3 spells CASSYGLAAQETQYF. For the CDR3, the DNA is TGTGCCAGCAGTTACGGACTAGCTGCTCAAGAGACCCAGTACTTC.

This chain connects TRBV6-2 or TRBV6-3 to TRBJ1-2; 8 bases agree with TRBD1. This CDR3 spans 15 amino acids. V dropped 10 bases and J dropped 1; count of bases not matched to a gene: 11. Germline V gene sequence: CDR1 MNHEY, CDR2 SVGEGT. For the CDR3, the DNA is TGTGCCACCAAAATGGGGACAGGCGTTAACTATGGCTACACCTTC. Translating it yields CATKMGTGVNYGYTF.

This clonotype turned up a few times. The gene calls are TRBV19 and TRBJ2-5, with TRBD2 matching over 9 bases. Germline trimming cut 5 bases from V and 5 bases from J; bases unmatched to any gene: 15. This CDR3 comprises 17 residues. In germline, CDR1 is LNHDA, CDR2 SQIVND (reference sequence). CDR3 nucleotides: TGTGCCAGTAGTTCGGAAGGTAGCGGGAGAACGCGGGAGACCCAGTACTTC. Its protein product is CASSSEGSGRTRETQYF.

The gene calls are TRBV4-1 and TRBJ1-4, with TRBD1 as a possible D gene (6 bases). The CDR3 spans 15 residues. V lost 4 bases to trimming and J lost 3 bases, with 12 bases between them. Germline lookup yields CDR1 MGHRA and CDR2 YSYEKL. CDR3 residues: CASSREGGSNEKLFF. The CDR3 DNA reads TGCGCCAGCAGCCGGGAGGGGGGTTCTAATGAAAAACTGTTTTTT.

This chain joins TRBV5-1 and TRBJ2-1; TRBD2 matches at 8 bases. The CDR3 consists of 17 residues. Germline CDR1 and CDR2: SGHRS and YFSETQ. V lost 1 base, J lost 2 bases, and 8 bases stayed unmatched. The CDR3: CASSLTVSGNPYNEQFF. CDR3 bases: TGCGCCAGCAGCTTGACCGTTAGCGGGAACCCCTACAATGAGCAGTTCTTC.

This clonotype was counted a few times. The chain combines TRBV19 with TRBJ1-5; D gene uncertain. CDR3 length equals 13 residues. Germline lookup yields CDR1 LNHDA and CDR2 SQIVND (reference sequence). V lost 5 bases, J lost 0 bases, and 5 bases lay in between. DNA of the CDR3: TGTGCCAGTAGTTTTAATAGCAATCAGCCCCAGCATTTT. This translates into CASSFNSNQPQHF.

Comments on this clonotype: This sequence may be a read error, since a much larger clone differs from it by one base. The rearrangement links TRBV5-1 to TRBJ2-2; tentative D call: TRBD2 (6 bases). The CDR3 runs 16 residues. CDR1 SGHRS and CDR2 YFSETQ come from the germline V gene. CDR3 sequence: CASSPGTGTNTGGLFF. Written as DNA, the CDR3 is TGCGCCAGCAGCCCGGGAACGGGAACGAACACCGGGGGGCTGTTTTTT.

The V call is TRBV7-9, the J call TRBJ2-5; 9 bases fit TRBD2. J lost 7 bases, V lost 3 bases, and 12 bases had no gene match. The CDR3 sequence is 16 residues long. CDR1 and CDR2 (germline): SEHNR, FQNEAQ (reference sequence). CDR3 bases: TGTGCCAGCAGCTTTCAAGCGGGAGGCGGGGTCAGGACCCAGTACTTC. Protein sequence: CASSFQAGGGVRTQYF.

The genes are TRBV6-1 and TRBJ1-2, with TRBD1 as a possible D gene (5 bases). The CDR3 runs 15 residues. The V gene's germline CDR1 is MNHNS and CDR2 SASEGT. Trimming cost V 0 bases and J 0 bases, with 8 bases left between them. The CDR3 protein is CASSEAAGANYGYTF. CDR3 in DNA: TGTGCCAGCAGTGAAGCGGCGGGGGCTAACTATGGCTACACCTTC.

This clonotype was observed many times. The rearrangement uses TRBV11-2 and TRBJ2-1, with TRBD1 identical over 8 bases. CDR1 SGHAT and CDR2 FQNNGV come from the germline V gene. The CDR3 loop spans 15 amino acids. V dropped 3 bases and J dropped 3; count of bases not matched to a gene: 4. The CDR3 spells CASSFGTGLYNEQFF. For the CDR3, the DNA is TGTGCCAGCAGCTTTGGGACAGGCCTCTACAATGAGCAGTTCTTC.

This chain links TRBV9 with TRBJ1-6; D is perhaps TRBD1 (6 bases). V lost 7 bases to trimming and J lost 10 bases, with 18 bases between them. From germline, CDR1 is SGDLS and CDR2 YYNGEE. There are 14 residues in the CDR3. The CDR3 DNA is TGTGCCAGCTCAAGGGGAGGGGGACGATCACCCCTCCACTTT. It specifies CASSRGGGRSPLHF.

This clonotype has at least ten counts. This chain links TRBV6-5 with TRBJ2-7, with 10 bases that match TRBD1. V shed 2 bases, J shed 6 bases, and the junction held 4 bases outside the gene matches. Germline assignment: CDR1 MNHEY and CDR2 SVGAGI. This CDR3 contains 14 residues. The CDR3 bases are TGTGCCAGCAGTTACGGGACAGGGGTGGGCGAGCAGTACTTC. Protein sequence: CASSYGTGVGEQYF.

In this sample, this clonotype turned up a few times. This chain connects TRBV10-1 to TRBJ2-7, with D maybe TRBD1 (6 bases). Germline V gene data show CDR1 as WNHNN and CDR2 as SYGVQD (reference sequence). The CDR3 runs 15 residues. The V end lost 0 bases, the J end lost 6 bases, and 15 bases lay between the germline ends. CDR3 in DNA: TGCGCCAGCAGTGAGTCCTTACAGGGAAGAGGCGAGCAGTACTTC. It codes for CASSESLQGRGEQYF.

This clonotype was picked up many times. This sequence joins TRBV11-2 and TRBJ2-7, with 8 bases identical to TRBD1. With V trimmed by 5 bases and J by 4 bases, 4 bases remained unmatched. This CDR3 contains 13 residues. Looked up from germline, CDR1 is SGHAT and CDR2 is FQNNGV. CDR3 nucleotide sequence: TGTGCCAGCAGCCCTTACAGGGGGTACGAGCAGTACTTC. It codes for CASSPYRGYEQYF.

This clonotype showed up just a few times. V usage is TRBV29-1 and J usage is TRBJ2-3; 8 nucleotides match TRBD2. V lost 1 base to trimming and J lost 2 bases; unmatched junction nucleotides: 5. Germline CDR1 reads SQVTM; CDR2 reads ANQGSEA. This CDR3 comprises 15 residues. The DNA of the CDR3 is TGCAGCGTTGAAGGTTTGACTAGCGTCACAGATACGCAGTATTTT. Protein product: CSVEGLTSVTDTQYF.

This clonotype came up a few times. The rearrangement uses TRBV5-8 and TRBJ1-2, with 11 nucleotides matching TRBD1. Germline CDR1 SGHTS, CDR2 YDEGEE. This CDR3 spans 16 amino acids. V gave up 3 bases and J gave up 4 bases; unmatched junction bases: 8. The CDR3: CASSSGQGVLGYGYTF. Written as DNA, the CDR3 is TGTGCCAGCAGCTCGGGACAGGGGGTTCTAGGCTATGGCTACACCTTC. The whole variable domain, filled in from reference TRBV5-8 and TRBJ1-2, reads EAGVTQSPTHLIKTRGQQATLRCSPISGHTSVYWYQQALGLGLQFLLWYDEGEERNRGNFPPRFSGRQFPNYSSELNVNALELEDSALYLCASSSGQGVLGYGYTFGSGTRLTVV.

J is TRBJ1-3 and V is TRBV4-2, with D unclear. The germline V gene encodes CDR1 LGHNA and CDR2 YNFKEQ. CDR3 length equals 17 residues. Trimming stripped 2 bases from V and 0 bases from J, with 14 bases between. This CDR3 reads CASSQQETTNSGNTIYF. The CDR3 DNA reads TGTGCCAGCAGCCAACAGGAAACTACGAACTCTGGAAACACCATATATTTT.

This clonotype was seen at least ten times. This rearrangement joins TRBV7-9 to TRBJ2-7; D may be TRBD1 or TRBD2 (5 bases each). Germline values: CDR1 SEHNR, CDR2 FQNEAQ (reference sequence). The CDR3 length is 17 residues. V shed 5 bases and J shed 1 base, with 21 bases lying between them. The DNA of the CDR3 is TGTGCCAGCAGCCAATATCTAGGGACGGGGAAATCCTACGAGCAGTACTTC. This codes for CASSQYLGTGKSYEQYF.

Ten or more counts support this clonotype. The chain combines TRBV2 with TRBJ2-7; weak D call: TRBD1 (6 bases). Between the trimmed V and J ends, which lost 7 bases and 3 bases, there was a span of 10 bases. CDR3 length: 12 residues. CDR1 is SNHLY, CDR2 FYNNEI, per germline. The DNA of the CDR3 is TGTGCCAGCAAGGGGGAATTCTACGAGCAGTACTTC. Translating it yields CASKGEFYEQYF.

The V and J genes are TRBV9 and TRBJ2-7; a weak D match, TRBD2 (6 bases). The CDR3 covers 14 residues. The V end lost 3 bases, the J end lost 7 bases, and 17 bases lay between the germline ends. The germline gives CDR1 SGDLS, CDR2 YYNGEE. CDR3 region: CASSALGEAWEQYF. The CDR3 DNA follows: TGTGCCAGCAGCGCCCTAGGGGAGGCGTGGGAGCAGTACTTC.

There are a few counts of this clonotype. CDR3 DNA sequence: TGTGCCAGCAGCCTAACTCGCTCAGATACGCAGTATTTT. Translated: CASSLTRSDTQYF. The V and J genes are TRBV7-2 and TRBJ2-3; no firm D call. CDR1 is SGHTA, CDR2 FQGNSA, per germline. The CDR3 consists of 13 residues. Between the trimmed V and J ends, which lost 5 bases and 4 bases, there was a span of 10 bases.

This clonotype was seen a few times. V is TRBV12-3 or TRBV12-4 and J is TRBJ2-1; 13 bases map to TRBD2. The junction had 11 bases not matched to a gene; V was cut back by 7 bases and J by 2 bases. The CDR3 has 18 amino acids. The CDR3 sequence is CASTLRLAGGLAYNEQFF. The DNA for the CDR3 is TGTGCCAGCACTCTACGACTAGCGGGAGGACTGGCCTACAATGAGCAGTTCTTC.

The rearrangement uses TRBV9 and TRBJ2-3; 9 nucleotides align to TRBD2. The trim removed 4 bases at V and 3 bases at J, leaving 12 bases unmatched. The CDR3 consists of 17 residues. Germline V gives CDR1 SGDLS, CDR2 YYNGEE. CDR3 residues: CASSPSPAGGMTDTQYF. DNA of the CDR3: TGTGCCAGCAGCCCATCCCCCGCGGGAGGGATGACAGATACGCAGTATTTT. Complete variable domain (other parts from reference TRBV9 and TRBJ2-3): DSGVTQTPKHLITATGQRVTLRCSPRSGDLSVYWYQQSLDQGLQFLIQYYNGEERAKGNILERFSAQQFPDLHSELNLSSLELGDSALYFCASSPSPAGGMTDTQYFGPGTRLTVL.

Many counts were recorded for this clonotype. The CDR3 nucleotides are TGTGCCAGCAGTGAAATGGAGGTTTCTAACTATGGCTACACCTTC. This sequence encodes CASSEMEVSNYGYTF. V and J are TRBV6-4 and TRBJ1-2; D ambiguous. The CDR3 runs 15 residues. The V end was cut by 3 bases, the J end by 0 bases, with 11 bases between. Germline V lookup: CDR1 MRHNA, CDR2 SNTAGT.

This clonotype has ten or more counts. The chain couples TRBV6-1 to TRBJ2-3; D is perhaps TRBD2 (5 bases). V shed 8 bases and J shed 2 bases, with 14 bases lying between them. Germline V gene data show CDR1 as MNHNS and CDR2 as SASEGT. The CDR3 covers 14 residues. Here the CDR3 reads CASSKRATTDTQYF. The CDR3, as DNA: TGTGCCAGCTCAAAGAGGGCCACCACAGATACGCAGTATTTT.

The CDR3: CASSPRTAWAEAFF. The DNA for the CDR3 is TGTGCCAGCAGTCCCCGGACAGCTTGGGCTGAAGCTTTCTTT. The rearrangement links TRBV12-3 or TRBV12-4 to TRBJ1-1; the D gene is possibly TRBD1 (6 bases). CDR3 size: 14 residues. Trimming stripped 5 bases from V and 6 bases from J, with 16 bases between.

In its sample, this clonotype was seen many times. This chain uses TRBV28 with TRBJ1-4; no definite D call. The CDR3 is made up of 15 amino acids. From germline, CDR1 is MDHEN and CDR2 SYDVKM. The germline V and J ends were trimmed by 1 base and 0 bases, with 6 bases remaining between them. The CDR3 loop reads CASSLSVATNEKLFF. The CDR3 coding sequence is TGTGCCAGCAGTTTATCCGTCGCAACTAATGAAAAACTGTTTTTT.